The 16 T cell receptor beta chains reported below all come from one sample, sequenced in a study of CD8 T cells in Susac syndrome. An amount of RNA that ranged from roughly 0.45 to 1 ug was reverse transcribed with random hexamers. TCRdb reanalysed the immunoSEQ multiplex PCR reads using MiXCR and keeps one entry per CDR3 protein. The data show 400,000 or so distinct CDR3 sequences, approximately 85% seen once. What was sequenced was CD8+ T cells from PBMCs. The receptors were gathered from a human donor with multiple sclerosis.

The V and J genes are TRBV29-1 and TRBJ2-1; D not certain. Germline CDR1 SQVTM, CDR2 ANQGSEA. The CDR3 loop spans 12 amino acids. Trimming stripped 0 bases from V and 8 bases from J, with 8 bases between. This CDR3 reads CSVEESGDEQFF. The CDR3 DNA is TGCAGCGTTGAAGAGTCTGGGGATGAGCAGTTCTTC.

V gene TRBV27 combines with J gene TRBJ2-3, with D hard to call. Trimming took off 7 bases at V and 2 bases at J, with 10 bases between the two ends. Germline V gives CDR1 MNHEY, CDR2 SMNVEV (reference sequence). This CDR3 spans 13 amino acids. The DNA for the CDR3 is TGTGCCAGCAAGTCAACGGCCACAGATACGCAGTATTTT. Encoded protein: CASKSTATDTQYF.

V is TRBV20-1 and J is TRBJ2-1, with TRBD2 matching 16 bases. The junction had 7 bases not matched to a gene; V was cut back by 5 bases and J by 9 bases. There are 15 residues in the CDR3. Germline CDR1 is DFQATT and CDR2 is SNEGSKA (reference sequence). The DNA for the CDR3 is TGCAGTGCTTTAACCGGGACTAGCGGGAGGGTTGAGCAGTTCTTC. Protein product: CSALTGTSGRVEQFF.

The V and J genes are TRBV7-6 and TRBJ2-2; D gene ambiguous. From germline, CDR1 is SGHVS and CDR2 FNYEAQ. The ends were cut back, 0 bases at V and 3 bases at J, with 8 bases in the middle. CDR3 length: 15 amino acids. DNA for the CDR3: TGTGCCAGCAGCTTAGCGCTACGGGACACCGGGGAGCTGTTTTTT. It specifies CASSLALRDTGELFF.

The chain carries TRBV29-1 and TRBJ2-2; tentative D call: TRBD1 (6 bases). Germline CDR1 is SQVTM and CDR2 is ANQGSEA. The CDR3 has 14 amino acids. V shed 3 bases and J shed 4 bases, with 12 bases lying between them. The CDR3: CSVERGSGTGELFF. The CDR3 nucleotides are TGCAGCGTTGAGAGGGGGTCGGGCACCGGGGAGCTGTTTTTT.

The rearrangement uses TRBV28 and TRBJ1-1; weak D call: TRBD1 (5 bases). V lost 4 bases to trimming and J lost 0 bases, with 9 bases between them. This CDR3 spans 14 amino acids. Germline CDR1 reads MDHEN; CDR2 reads SYDVKM. This chain's CDR3 is CASSWGIMNTEAFF. Written as DNA, the CDR3 is TGTGCCAGCAGTTGGGGGATCATGAACACTGAAGCTTTCTTT.

This clonotype has more than one count but fewer than ten. A read error may produce the germline difference seen at one junction end. The chain has TRBV5-1 and TRBJ1-2; 8 positions match TRBD1. Germline V gene sequence: CDR1 SGHRS, CDR2 YFSETQ. The CDR3 loop spans 17 amino acids. CDR3 sequence: CASSRMGQAAPLDGYTF. In DNA, the CDR3 is TGCGCCAGCAGCCGGATGGGACAGGCGGCACCTTTGGATGGCTACACCTTT.

The gene calls are TRBV5-8 and TRBJ2-2, with TRBD1 matching over 8 bases. Per the germline V gene, CDR1 is SGHTS and CDR2 is YDEGEE. V was pared by 0 bases and J by 5 bases, with 9 bases of the junction left unmatched. The CDR3 runs to 17 residues. The CDR3 protein is CASSLVAGTGQTGELFF. CDR3 sequence (DNA): TGTGCCAGCAGCTTGGTGGCCGGGACAGGTCAGACCGGGGAGCTGTTTTTT.

This clonotype has only one observation. This chain connects TRBV25-1 to TRBJ1-1; 9 positions agree with TRBD1. CDR1 is MGHDK, CDR2 SYGVNS, per germline. V dropped 3 bases and J dropped 6; count of bases not matched to a gene: 8. CDR3 length: 15 residues. The CDR3 DNA reads as TGTGCCAGCAGTGAGGGACAGGGCGGTTTCGCTGAAGCTTTCTTT. Amino acids: CASSEGQGGFAEAFF.

This clonotype was recorded a few times. V and J are TRBV3-1 and TRBJ1-2; TRBD1 matches 7 bases. This CDR3 is 14 amino acids long. Germline loops: CDR1 LGHDT, CDR2 YNNKEL (reference sequence). V shed 4 bases and J 3 bases; nucleotides not matched to a gene: 5. The CDR3 reads CASSRGTAYYGYTF. For the CDR3, the DNA is TGTGCCAGCAGCCGCGGGACAGCTTACTATGGCTACACCTTC.

The chain combines TRBV5-1 with TRBJ1-2; D gene unclear. The germline V gene encodes CDR1 SGHRS and CDR2 YFSETQ. The CDR3 has 17 amino acids. V was trimmed by 0 bases and J by 8 bases, leaving 23 bases between them. The CDR3 coding sequence is TGCGCCAGCAGCTTGGTTTCGAGCTCATTGAGGGATAAGGGCTACACCTTC. Its translation: CASSLVSSSLRDKGYTF.

V gene TRBV29-1 combines with J gene TRBJ2-7, with a tentative D call TRBD1 (6 bases). Per the germline V gene, CDR1 is SQVTM and CDR2 is ANQGSEA. This CDR3 contains 13 residues. V lost 3 bases to trimming and J lost 1 base, with 10 bases between them. This CDR3 is CSVDQGKSYEQYF. The CDR3 nucleotides read TGCAGCGTTGATCAGGGGAAGTCCTACGAGCAGTACTTC.

The V gene is TRBV15, the J gene TRBJ2-5, with D possibly called TRBD1 or TRBD2 (5 bases each). This CDR3 region has 17 residues. Germline V lookup: CDR1 LNHNV, CDR2 YYDKDF (reference sequence). Trimming pared 0 bases from V and 7 bases from J, leaving 21 bases between. The CDR3, as DNA: TGTGCCACCAGCAGAGAGGTGGGGACGTCGCCGTTAGGGACCCAGTACTTC. As protein: CATSREVGTSPLGTQYF.

The chain joins TRBV30 to TRBJ2-2; D is undetermined. Germline CDR1 and CDR2: GTSNPN and SVGIG (reference sequence). The CDR3 runs 12 residues. V dropped 0 bases and J dropped 7 bases, with 6 bases sitting between them. This CDR3 is CAWSVFFGELFF. CDR3 DNA sequence: TGTGCCTGGAGTGTTTTTTTCGGGGAGCTGTTTTTT. The complete variable domain, with remaining parts taken from reference TRBV30 and TRBJ2-2, reads SQTIHQWPATLVQPVGSPLSLECTVEGTSNPNLYWYRQAAGRGLQLLFYSVGIGQISSEVPQNLSASRPQDRQFILSSKKLLLSDSGFYLCAWSVFFGELFFGEGSRLTVL.

The J gene is TRBJ2-2, the V gene TRBV27; perhaps TRBD2 as D (5 bases). Trimming left V 5 bases short and J 0 bases short, with 16 bases between. The CDR3 covers 17 residues. The germline V gene encodes CDR1 MNHEY and CDR2 SMNVEV (reference sequence). The CDR3 loop reads CASSPLLEGTNTGELFF. CDR3 bases: TGTGCCAGCAGTCCACTGTTAGAGGGCACGAACACCGGGGAGCTGTTTTTT.

The DNA of the CDR3 is TGTGCCAGCAGTTTCAGTCGGGGATGGAGTAGGCGCGAGCAGTACTTC. This gives the protein CASSFSRGWSRREQYF. This chain links TRBV28 with TRBJ2-7; D possibly corresponds to TRBD2 (5 bases). The CDR3 runs 16 residues. Germline V gene data show CDR1 as MDHEN and CDR2 as SYDVKM. V lost 3 bases, J lost 6 bases, and 21 bases lay in between.